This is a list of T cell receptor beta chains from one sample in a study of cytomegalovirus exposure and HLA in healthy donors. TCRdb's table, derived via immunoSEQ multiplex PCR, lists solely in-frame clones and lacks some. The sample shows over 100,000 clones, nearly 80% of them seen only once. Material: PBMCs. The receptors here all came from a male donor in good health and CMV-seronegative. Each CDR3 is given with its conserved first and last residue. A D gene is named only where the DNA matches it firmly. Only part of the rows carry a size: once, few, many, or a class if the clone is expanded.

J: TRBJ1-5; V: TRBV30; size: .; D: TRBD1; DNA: TGTGCCTGCCAGGACAGGGGTAGGGGCAATCAGCCCCAGCATTTT; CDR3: CACQDRGRGNQPQHF
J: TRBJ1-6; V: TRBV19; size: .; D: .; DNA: TGTGCCAGTAGCCCTGAGGGTATCCGGGCAATCCCCCTCCACTTT; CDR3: CASSPEGIRAIPLHF
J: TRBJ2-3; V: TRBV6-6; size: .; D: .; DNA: TGTGCCAGCAGCCAAGACGGGAGTCTATCAGATACGCAGTATTTT; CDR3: CASSQDGSLSDTQYF
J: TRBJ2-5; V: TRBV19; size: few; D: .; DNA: TGTGCCAGTAGTATGGGCGGGCCGGCGGGGAGCGAGACCCAGTACTTC; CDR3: CASSMGGPAGSETQYF
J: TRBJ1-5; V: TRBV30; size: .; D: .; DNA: TGTGCCTGGAGTCCAACGGGGGATCAGCCCCAGCATTTT; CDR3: CAWSPTGDQPQHF
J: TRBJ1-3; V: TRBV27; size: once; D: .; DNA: TGTGCCAGCAAGGCGGTCCCTTCTGGAAACACCATATATTTT; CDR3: CASKAVPSGNTIYF
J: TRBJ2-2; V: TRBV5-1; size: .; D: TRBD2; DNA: TGCGCCAGCAGCTGGGGGAGGGCCCCGAACACCGGGGAGCTGTTTTTT; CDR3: CASSWGRAPNTGELFF
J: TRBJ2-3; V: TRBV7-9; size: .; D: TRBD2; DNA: TGTGCCAGCAGTCTAACTAGCGGTAGCACAGATACGCAGTATTTT; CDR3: CASSLTSGSTDTQYF
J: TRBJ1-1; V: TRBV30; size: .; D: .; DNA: TGTGCCTGTGCCAGTTGGGGAGAACCTGAAGCTTTCTTT; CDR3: CACASWGEPEAFF
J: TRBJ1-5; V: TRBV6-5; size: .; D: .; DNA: TGTGCCAGCAGTCGCCGACAGGTTCCCAATCAGCCCCAGCATTTT; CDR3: CASSRRQVPNQPQHF
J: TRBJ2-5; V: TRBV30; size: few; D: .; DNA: TGTGCCTGGAGTGACCAGGGGATAAAAAAGACCCAGTACTTC; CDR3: CAWSDQGIKKTQYF
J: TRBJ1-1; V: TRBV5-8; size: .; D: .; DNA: TGTGCCAGCAACCCCCGGGGGGGGGACACTGAAGCTTTCTTT; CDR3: CASNPRGGDTEAFF
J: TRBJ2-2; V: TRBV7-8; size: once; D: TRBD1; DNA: TGTGCCAGCAGCTGGGGACAGGGGGCCGCCGGGGAGCTGTTTTTT; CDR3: CASSWGQGAAGELFF
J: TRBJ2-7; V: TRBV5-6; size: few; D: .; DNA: TGTGCCAGCAGCGGCGGGACTTCCTACGAGCAGTACTTC; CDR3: CASSGGTSYEQYF
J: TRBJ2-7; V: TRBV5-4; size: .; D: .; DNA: TGTGCCAGCAGCTTTCAGGGGGGCACCTACGAGCAGTACTTC; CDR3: CASSFQGGTYEQYF
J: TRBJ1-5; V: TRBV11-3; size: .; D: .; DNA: TGTGCCAGCAGCTTGCGGGGGGCATGCAATCAGCCCCAGCATTTT; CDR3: CASSLRGACNQPQHF
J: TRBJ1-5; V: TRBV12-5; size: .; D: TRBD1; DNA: TGTGCTAGTGGTTTGGTACAAGGGGGCGCAGGACAGCCCCAGCATTTT; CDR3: CASGLVQGGAGQPQHF
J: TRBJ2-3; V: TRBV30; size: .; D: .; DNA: TGTGCCTGGAGTGAGAAACACACAGATACGCAGTATTTT; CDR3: CAWSEKHTDTQYF
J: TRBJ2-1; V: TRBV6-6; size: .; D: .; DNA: TGTGCCAGCAGTTACGGGGAGTTCTACAATGAGCAGTTCTTC; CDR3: CASSYGEFYNEQFF
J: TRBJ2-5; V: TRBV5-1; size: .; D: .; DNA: TGCGCCAGCAGCTTGCGAGGGCAGGAGACCCAGTACTTC; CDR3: CASSLRGQETQYF
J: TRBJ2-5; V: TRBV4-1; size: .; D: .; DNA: TGCGCCAGCAGCCCGCGGCGGGGAGCGGAGAACCAAGAGACCCAGTACTTC; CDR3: CASSPRRGAENQETQYF
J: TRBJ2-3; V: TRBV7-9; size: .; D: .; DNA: TGTGCCAGCAGCTTCGCAGAAGGGGCAGATACGCAGTATTTT; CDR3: CASSFAEGADTQYF
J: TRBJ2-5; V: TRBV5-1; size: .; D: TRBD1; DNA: TGCGCCAGCAGCCGGACTCCGGGACAGTACCAAGAGACCCAGTACTTC; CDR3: CASSRTPGQYQETQYF
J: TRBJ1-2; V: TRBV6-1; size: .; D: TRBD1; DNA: TGTGCCAGCAGTGTGGGACAGCCGGCTAACTATGGCTACACCTTC; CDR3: CASSVGQPANYGYTF
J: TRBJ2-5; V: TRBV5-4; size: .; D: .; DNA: TGTGCCAGCAGTTCTGGTAGGAGTGGGGGCAGGGAGACCCAGTACTTC; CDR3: CASSSGRSGGRETQYF
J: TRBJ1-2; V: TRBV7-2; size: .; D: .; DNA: TGTGCCAGCAGCTTTCTAGCTTCTCGGGACTCGTATGGCTACACCTTC; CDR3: CASSFLASRDSYGYTF
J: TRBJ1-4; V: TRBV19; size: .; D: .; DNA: TGTGCCAGCGGTGAAAGGGGTCCTAATGAAAAACTGTTTTTT; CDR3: CASGERGPNEKLFF
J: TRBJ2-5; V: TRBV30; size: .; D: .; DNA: TGTGCCTGGAGTGTACCGCCCCCCCAGCAAGAGACCCAGTACTTC; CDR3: CAWSVPPPQQETQYF
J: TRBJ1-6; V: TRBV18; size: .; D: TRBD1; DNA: TGTGCCAGCTCACCACCCAGGGCAGGGGGTTATTCACCCCTCCACTTT; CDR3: CASSPPRAGGYSPLHF
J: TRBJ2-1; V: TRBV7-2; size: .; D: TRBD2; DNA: TGTGCCAGCAGTAGCTTATACCTAGCGGGGTTGAATGAGCAGTTCTTC; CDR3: CASSSLYLAGLNEQFF
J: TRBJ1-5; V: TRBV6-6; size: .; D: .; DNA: TGTGCCAGCAGTTACGGCAGGGCAGAGAATCAGCCCCAGCATTTT; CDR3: CASSYGRAENQPQHF
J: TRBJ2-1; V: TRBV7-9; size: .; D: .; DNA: TGTGCCAGCAGCGGGATAGGAGCGGGTAATGAGCAGTTCTTC; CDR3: CASSGIGAGNEQFF
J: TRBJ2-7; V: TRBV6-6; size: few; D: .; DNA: TGTGCCAGCAGTTACGGCGTCAGGGTAACCTACGAGCAGTACTTC; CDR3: CASSYGVRVTYEQYF
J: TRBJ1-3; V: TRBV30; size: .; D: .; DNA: TGTGCCTGGACCCTTCTGGCAGGGGCTGGAAACACCATATATTTT; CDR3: CAWTLLAGAGNTIYF
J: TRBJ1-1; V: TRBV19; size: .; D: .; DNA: TGTGCCAGTAGGGCAGGGCCGAGACCGAACACTGAAGCTTTCTTT; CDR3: CASRAGPRPNTEAFF
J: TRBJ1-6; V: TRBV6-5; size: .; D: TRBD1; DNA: TGTGCCAGCAGCCGACAGGGAATGGGATCACCCCTCCACTTT; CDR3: CASSRQGMGSPLHF
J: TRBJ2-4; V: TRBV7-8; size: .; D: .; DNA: TGTGCCAGCAGCCCCCGGCGGGGAGACGGGAACATTCAGTACTTC; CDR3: CASSPRRGDGNIQYF
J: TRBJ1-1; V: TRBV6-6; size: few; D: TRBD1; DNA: TGTGCCAGCAGTCAGGACAGGGGGAGAGGTTCAGCTTTCTTT; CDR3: CASSQDRGRGSAFF
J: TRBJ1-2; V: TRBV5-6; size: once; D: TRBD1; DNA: TGTGCCAGCAGCTGGGACAGGGGAATTTTTGGCTACACCTTC; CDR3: CASSWDRGIFGYTF
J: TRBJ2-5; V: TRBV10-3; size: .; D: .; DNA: TGTGCCATCGGGGGACAAGTAGAAGAGACCCAGTACTTC; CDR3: CAIGGQVEETQYF
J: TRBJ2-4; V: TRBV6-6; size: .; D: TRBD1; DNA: TGTGCCAGCAGTTACGGGACAGGGGAAAACATTCAGTACTTC; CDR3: CASSYGTGENIQYF
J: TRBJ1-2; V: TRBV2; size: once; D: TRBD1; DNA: TGTGCCAGCAGTTCCCCCCAGACTACAGGGGGACAGCGAACCTTCTATGGCTACACCTTC; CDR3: CASSSPQTTGGQRTFYGYTF